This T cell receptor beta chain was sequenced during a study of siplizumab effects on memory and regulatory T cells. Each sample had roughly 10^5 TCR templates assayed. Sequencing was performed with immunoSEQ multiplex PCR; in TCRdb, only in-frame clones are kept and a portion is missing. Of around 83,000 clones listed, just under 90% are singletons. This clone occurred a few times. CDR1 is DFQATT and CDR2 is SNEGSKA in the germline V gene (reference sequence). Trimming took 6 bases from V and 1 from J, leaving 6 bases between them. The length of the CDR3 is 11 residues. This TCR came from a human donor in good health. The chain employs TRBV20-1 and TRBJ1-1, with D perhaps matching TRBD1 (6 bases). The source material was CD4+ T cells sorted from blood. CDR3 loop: CSADRNTEAFF. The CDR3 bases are TGCAGTGCGGACAGGAACACTGAAGCTTTCTTT.